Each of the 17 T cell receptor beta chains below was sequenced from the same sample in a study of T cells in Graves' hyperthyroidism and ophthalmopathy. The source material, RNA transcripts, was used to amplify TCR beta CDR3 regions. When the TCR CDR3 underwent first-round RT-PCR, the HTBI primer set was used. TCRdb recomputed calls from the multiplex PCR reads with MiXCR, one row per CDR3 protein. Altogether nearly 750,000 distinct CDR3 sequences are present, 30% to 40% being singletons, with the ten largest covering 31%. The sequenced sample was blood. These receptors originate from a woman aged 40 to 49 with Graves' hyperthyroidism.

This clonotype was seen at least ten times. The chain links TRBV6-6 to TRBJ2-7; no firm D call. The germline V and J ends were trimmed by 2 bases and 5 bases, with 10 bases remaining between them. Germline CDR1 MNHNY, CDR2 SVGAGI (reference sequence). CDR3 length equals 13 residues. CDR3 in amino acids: CASSYPPGHEQYF. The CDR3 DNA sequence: TGTGCCAGCAGTTACCCTCCCGGGCACGAGCAGTACTTC.

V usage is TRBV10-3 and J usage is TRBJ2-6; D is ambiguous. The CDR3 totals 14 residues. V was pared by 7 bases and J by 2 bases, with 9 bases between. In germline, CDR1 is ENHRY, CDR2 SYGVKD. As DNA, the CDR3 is TGTGCCATCACAGGCGCCGCTGGGGCCAACGTCCTGACTTTC. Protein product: CAITGAAGANVLTF.

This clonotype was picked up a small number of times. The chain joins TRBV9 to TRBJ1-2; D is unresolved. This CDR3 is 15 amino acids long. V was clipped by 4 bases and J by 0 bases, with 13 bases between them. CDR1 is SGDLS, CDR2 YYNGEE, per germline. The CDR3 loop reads CASSQTTGANYGYTF. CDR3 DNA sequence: TGTGCCAGCAGCCAAACGACGGGAGCTAACTATGGCTACACCTTC.

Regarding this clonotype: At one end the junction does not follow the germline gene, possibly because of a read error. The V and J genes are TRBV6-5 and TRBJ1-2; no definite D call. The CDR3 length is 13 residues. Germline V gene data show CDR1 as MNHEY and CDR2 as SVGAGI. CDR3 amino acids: CAISYSPEAGYTF. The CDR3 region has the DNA TGTGCCATCAGTTACTCGCCGGAAGCTGGCTACACCTTC.

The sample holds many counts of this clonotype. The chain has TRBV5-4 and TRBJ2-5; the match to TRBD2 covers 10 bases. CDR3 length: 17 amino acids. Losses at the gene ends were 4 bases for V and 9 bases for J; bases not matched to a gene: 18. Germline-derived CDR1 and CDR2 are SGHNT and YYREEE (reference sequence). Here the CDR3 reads CASSPLGTSGAPMAQYF. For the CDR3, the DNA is TGTGCCAGCAGCCCGCTAGGAACTAGCGGGGCCCCCATGGCCCAGTACTTC.

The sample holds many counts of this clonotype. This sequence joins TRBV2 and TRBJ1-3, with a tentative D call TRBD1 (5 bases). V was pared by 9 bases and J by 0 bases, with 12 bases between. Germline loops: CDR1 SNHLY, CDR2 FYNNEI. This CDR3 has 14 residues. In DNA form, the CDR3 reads TGTGCCAGATGGGGGGGGAGCTCTGGAAACACCATATATTTT. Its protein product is CARWGGSSGNTIYF.

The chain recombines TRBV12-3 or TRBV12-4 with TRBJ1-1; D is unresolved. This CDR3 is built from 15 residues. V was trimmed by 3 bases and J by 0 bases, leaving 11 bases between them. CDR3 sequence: CASSFDLPMNTEAFF. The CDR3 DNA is TGTGCCAGCAGTTTTGACCTCCCCATGAACACTGAAGCTTTCTTT.

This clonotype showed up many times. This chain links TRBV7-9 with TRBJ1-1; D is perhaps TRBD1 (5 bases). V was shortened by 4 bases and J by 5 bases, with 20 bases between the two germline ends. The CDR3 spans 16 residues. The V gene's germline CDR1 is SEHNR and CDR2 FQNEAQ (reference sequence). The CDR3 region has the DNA TGTGCCAGCAGCTCCAACGACAGCCCGGTAAGGACTGAAGCTTTCTTT. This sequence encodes CASSSNDSPVRTEAFF.

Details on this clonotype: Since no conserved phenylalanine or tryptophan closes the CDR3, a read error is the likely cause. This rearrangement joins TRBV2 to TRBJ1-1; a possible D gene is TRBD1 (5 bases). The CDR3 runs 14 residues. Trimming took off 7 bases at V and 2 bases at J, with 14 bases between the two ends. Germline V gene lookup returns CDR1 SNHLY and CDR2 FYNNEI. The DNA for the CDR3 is TGTGCCAGCAATACCGGGACCGGAAACACTGAAGCTTTCTCT. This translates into CASNTGTGNTEAFS.

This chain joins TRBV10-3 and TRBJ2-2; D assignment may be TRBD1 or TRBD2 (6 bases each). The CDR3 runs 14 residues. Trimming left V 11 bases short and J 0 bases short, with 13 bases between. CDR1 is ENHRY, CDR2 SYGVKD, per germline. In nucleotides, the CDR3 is TGTGCCGGACAGCGGGCCCCGAACACCGGGGAGCTGTTTTTT. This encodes CAGQRAPNTGELFF.

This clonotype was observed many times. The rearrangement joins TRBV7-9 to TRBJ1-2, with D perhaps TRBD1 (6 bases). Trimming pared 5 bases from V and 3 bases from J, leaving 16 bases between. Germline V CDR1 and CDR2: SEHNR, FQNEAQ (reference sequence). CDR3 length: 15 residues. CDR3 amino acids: CASSRTDIRDYGYTF. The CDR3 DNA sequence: TGTGCCAGCAGCCGGACAGACATTCGTGACTATGGCTACACCTTC.

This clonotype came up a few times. The CDR3 nucleotides read TGTGCCAGCAGCTTCAATCGGGCACTGAACACTGAAGCTTTCTTT. Amino acid sequence: CASSFNRALNTEAFF. The V and J genes are TRBV11-2 and TRBJ1-1; no reliable D call. Deletions cut 3 bases from V and 0 bases from J, with 11 bases between. Germline V gene sequence: CDR1 SGHAT, CDR2 FQNNGV. The CDR3 sequence is 15 residues long.

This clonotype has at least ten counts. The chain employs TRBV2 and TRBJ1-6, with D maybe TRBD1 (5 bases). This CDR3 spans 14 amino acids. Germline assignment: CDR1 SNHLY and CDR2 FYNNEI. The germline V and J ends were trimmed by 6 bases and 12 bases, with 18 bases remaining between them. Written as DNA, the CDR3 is TGTGCCAGCAGAGGGGACCAATCCAAGGTACCCCTCCACTTT. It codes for CASRGDQSKVPLHF.

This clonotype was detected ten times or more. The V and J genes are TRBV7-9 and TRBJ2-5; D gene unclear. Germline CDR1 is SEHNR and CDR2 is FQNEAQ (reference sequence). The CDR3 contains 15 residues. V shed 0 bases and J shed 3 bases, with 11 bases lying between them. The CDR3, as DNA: TGTGCCAGCAGCTTAGCGTCGGGCGGAGAAGAGACCCAGTACTTC. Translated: CASSLASGGEETQYF.

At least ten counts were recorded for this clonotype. This CDR3 reads CAISVYGNQPQHF. The CDR3 nucleotides are TGTGCCATCAGTGTATACGGAAATCAGCCCCAGCATTTT. This chain links TRBV10-3 with TRBJ1-5; D unclear. This CDR3 comprises 13 residues. Germline values: CDR1 ENHRY, CDR2 SYGVKD. Trimming removed 4 bases at V and 4 bases at J, with 8 bases between.

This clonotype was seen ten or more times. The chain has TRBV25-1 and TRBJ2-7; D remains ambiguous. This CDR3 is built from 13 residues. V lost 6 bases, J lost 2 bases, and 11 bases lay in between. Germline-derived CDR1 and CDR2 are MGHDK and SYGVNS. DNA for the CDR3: TGTGCCAGCAGGACATGCTACCCCTACGAGCAGTACTTC. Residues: CASRTCYPYEQYF.

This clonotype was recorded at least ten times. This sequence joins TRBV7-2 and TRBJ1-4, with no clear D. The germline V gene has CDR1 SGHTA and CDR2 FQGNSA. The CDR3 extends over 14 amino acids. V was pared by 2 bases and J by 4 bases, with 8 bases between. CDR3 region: CASSLNGDNEKLFF. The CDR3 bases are TGTGCCAGCAGCTTAAACGGGGATAATGAAAAACTGTTTTTT.